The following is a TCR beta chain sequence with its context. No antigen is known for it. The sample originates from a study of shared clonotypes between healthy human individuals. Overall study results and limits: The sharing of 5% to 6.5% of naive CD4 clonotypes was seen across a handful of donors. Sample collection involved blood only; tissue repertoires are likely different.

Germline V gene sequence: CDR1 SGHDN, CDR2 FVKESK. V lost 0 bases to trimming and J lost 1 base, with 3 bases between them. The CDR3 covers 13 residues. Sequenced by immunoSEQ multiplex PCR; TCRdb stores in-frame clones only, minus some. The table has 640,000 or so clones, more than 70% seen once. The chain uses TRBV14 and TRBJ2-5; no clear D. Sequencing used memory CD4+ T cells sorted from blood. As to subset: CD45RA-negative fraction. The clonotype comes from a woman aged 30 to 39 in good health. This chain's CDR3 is CASSQDFQETQYF. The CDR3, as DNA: TGTGCCAGCAGCCAAGACTTCCAAGAGACCCAGTACTTC.